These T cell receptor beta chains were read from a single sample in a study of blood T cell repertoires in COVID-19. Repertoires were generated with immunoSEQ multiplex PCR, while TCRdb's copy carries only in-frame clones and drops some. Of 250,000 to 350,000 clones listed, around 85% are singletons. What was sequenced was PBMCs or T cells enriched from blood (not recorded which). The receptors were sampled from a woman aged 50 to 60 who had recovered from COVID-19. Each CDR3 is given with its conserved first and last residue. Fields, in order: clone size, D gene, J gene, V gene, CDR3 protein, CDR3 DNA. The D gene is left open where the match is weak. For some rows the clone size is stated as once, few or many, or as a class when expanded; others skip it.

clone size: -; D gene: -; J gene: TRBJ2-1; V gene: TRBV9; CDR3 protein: CASSPVGAGVGSNEQFF; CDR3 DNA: TGTGCCAGCAGTCCAGTGGGGGCGGGAGTGGGGTCCAATGAGCAGTTCTTC
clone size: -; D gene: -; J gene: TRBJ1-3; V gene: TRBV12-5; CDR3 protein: CASAPGVATSGNTIYF; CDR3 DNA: TGTGCTAGTGCCCCTGGTGTAGCGACCTCTGGAAACACCATATATTTT
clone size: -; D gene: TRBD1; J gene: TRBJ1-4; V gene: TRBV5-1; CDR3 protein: CASSSGTVPEKLFF; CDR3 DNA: TGCGCCAGCAGTTCCGGGACAGTGCCCGAAAAACTGTTTTTT
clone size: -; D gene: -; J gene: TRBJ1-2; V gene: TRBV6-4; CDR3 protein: CASSDPTGRSVNGYTF; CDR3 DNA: TGTGCCAGCAGTGACCCGACCGGGAGATCGGTAAATGGCTACACCTTC
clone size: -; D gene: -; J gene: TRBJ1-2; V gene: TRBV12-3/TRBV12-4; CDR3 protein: CASSRTLYGYTF; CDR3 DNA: TGTGCCAGCAGCCGGACACTTTATGGCTACACCTTC
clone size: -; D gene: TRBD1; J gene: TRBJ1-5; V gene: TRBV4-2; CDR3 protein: CASSPQGVSNQPQHF; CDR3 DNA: TGTGCCAGCAGCCCACAGGGGGTTAGCAATCAGCCCCAGCATTTT
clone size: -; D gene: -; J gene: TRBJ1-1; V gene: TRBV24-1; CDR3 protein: CATSAGGVTTEAFF; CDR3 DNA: TGTGCCACCAGTGCGGGGGGGGTGACCACTGAAGCTTTCTTT
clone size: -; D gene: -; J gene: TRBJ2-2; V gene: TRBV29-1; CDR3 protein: CSVEVLEGAGGELFF; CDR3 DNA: TGCAGCGTTGAAGTACTTGAGGGCGCCGGGGGGGAGCTGTTTTTT
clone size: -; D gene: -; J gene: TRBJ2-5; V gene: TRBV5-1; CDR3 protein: CASSLTGLYQETQYF; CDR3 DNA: TGCGCCAGCAGCTTGACAGGGCTATACCAAGAGACCCAGTACTTC
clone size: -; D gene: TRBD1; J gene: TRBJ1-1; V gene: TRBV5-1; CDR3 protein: CASSWGDRGPNTEAFF; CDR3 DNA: TGCGCCAGCAGCTGGGGGGACAGGGGGCCGAACACTGAAGCTTTCTTT
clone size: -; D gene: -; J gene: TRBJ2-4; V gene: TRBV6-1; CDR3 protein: CASSEWGDIQYF; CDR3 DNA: TGTGCCAGCAGTGAATGGGGAGACATTCAGTACTTC
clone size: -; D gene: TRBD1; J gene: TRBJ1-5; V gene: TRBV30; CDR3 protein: CAWGTDYSNQPQHF; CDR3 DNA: TGTGCCTGGGGGACAGATTACAGCAATCAGCCCCAGCATTTT
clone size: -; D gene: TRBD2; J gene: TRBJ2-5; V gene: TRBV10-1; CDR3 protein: CASSAASGVETQYF; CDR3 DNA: TGCGCCAGCAGTGCAGCGAGCGGGGTCGAGACCCAGTACTTC
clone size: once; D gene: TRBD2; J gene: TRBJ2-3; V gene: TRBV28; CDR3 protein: CASRLMSGGRLNTQYF; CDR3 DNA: TGTGCCAGCAGGCTCATGAGCGGGGGCCGCCTTAATACGCAGTATTTT
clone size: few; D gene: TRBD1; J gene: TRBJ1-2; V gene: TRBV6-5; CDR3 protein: CASNRDRARGYTF; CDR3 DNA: TGTGCCAGCAACCGGGACAGGGCGCGGGGCTACACCTTC
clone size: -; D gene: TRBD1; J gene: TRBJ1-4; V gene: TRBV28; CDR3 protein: CASYNRGTGEKLFF; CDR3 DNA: TGTGCCAGCTATAACAGGGGCACGGGTGAAAAACTGTTTTTT